Reported below is one T cell receptor (beta chain). TCRdb reanalysed the 5' RACE reads using MiXCR and keeps one entry per CDR3 protein. There are around 320,000 distinct CDR3 sequences in the sample; around 27% occur only once, and approximately 12% lies in the top ten. V was cut by 3 bases and J by 4 bases, with 6 bases left in between. This CDR3 is 13 amino acids long. The germline V gene has CDR1 SGHVS and CDR2 FQNEAQ. The data stem from a study of T-cell memory formation after mild COVID-19. The rearrangement joins TRBV7-8 to TRBJ2-2; D not certain. The sequence came from an adult woman who had mild COVID-19 (a few samples of this study predate the infection). Cell type and time point are not known. Material for sequencing was PBMCs or a T cell subset sorted from them (not recorded which). CDR3 DNA: TGTGCCAGCAGCTTGTTGGTCACCGGGGAGCTGTTTTTT. Translation: CASSLLVTGELFF.